These 28 T cell receptor beta chains were all obtained from the same sample, sequenced in a study of CD8 T cells in ankylosing spondylitis. No antigen is known for these receptors. Overall study results and limits: Seemingly distinctive of ankylosing spondylitis blood was a TCR beta motif formed by eight highly homologous variants.

TCRdb independently ran MiXCR on the 5' RACE reads; one entry per CDR3 protein. There are around 390,000 distinct CDR3 sequences in the sample; around 20% occur only once, and about 17% lies in the top ten. The material sequenced was blood, either unsorted or a sorted T cell fraction (not recorded which). These receptors were taken from a male donor with ankylosing spondylitis.

This clonotype appeared many times. The chain couples TRBV29-1 to TRBJ2-1; tentatively, D is TRBD1 (6 bases). V lost 4 bases to trimming and J lost 9 bases, with 19 bases between them. The length of the CDR3 is 14 residues. The germline V gene encodes CDR1 SQVTM and CDR2 ANQGSEA. The CDR3 bases are TGCAGCGTTGCCTTCGGACAGACTAACGTTGAGCAGTTCTTC. This codes for CSVAFGQTNVEQFF.

This chain joins TRBV6-2 or TRBV6-3 and TRBJ2-7, with TRBD1 identical over 9 bases. The J segment lost 3 bases and the V segment lost 5 bases, leaving 8 bases of the junction unmatched. The CDR3 loop spans 15 amino acids. Germline CDR1 is MNHEY and CDR2 is SVGEGT. In nucleotides, the CDR3 is TGTGCCAGCAGTGACAGGGGGGGATTCGTCTACGAGCAGTACTTC. This gives the protein CASSDRGGFVYEQYF.

V is TRBV19 and J is TRBJ2-3; a weak D match, TRBD2 (6 bases). There are 13 residues in the CDR3. Trimming took 5 bases from V and 3 from J, leaving 9 bases between them. CDR1 LNHDA and CDR2 SQIVND come from the germline V gene (reference sequence). In DNA form, the CDR3 reads TGTGCCAGTAGTGACGGAGGGACAGATACGCAGTATTTT. This sequence encodes CASSDGGTDTQYF.

This clonotype was observed a few times. This sequence joins TRBV10-3 and TRBJ2-7; TRBD1 matches at 11 bases. CDR3 size: 14 residues. The V gene end was trimmed by 6 bases and the J gene end by 5 bases; junction bases not matched to a gene: 6. CDR1 ENHRY and CDR2 SYGVKD come from the germline V gene. CDR3 sequence: CAISPGGQGDEQYF. Here the CDR3 DNA reads TGTGCCATCAGCCCTGGGGGACAGGGGGACGAGCAGTACTTC.

This clonotype was picked up a small number of times. The junction shows a germline mismatch at one end, possibly a read error. The chain carries TRBV7-2 and TRBJ2-5; TRBD2 aligns across 14 bases. From germline, CDR1 is SGHTA and CDR2 FQGNSA. The CDR3 sequence is 15 residues long. The CDR3 DNA reads TGTGCCAGCAGCGCAGCAGCCGGGACTAGCGGGAGAGGCCACTTC. Its translation is CASSAAAGTSGRGHF.

V usage is TRBV6-2 or TRBV6-3 and J usage is TRBJ2-4, with unresolved D. V lost 6 bases and J 8 bases, leaving 20 bases between the germline ends. This CDR3 is built from 15 residues. Germline loops: CDR1 MNHEY, CDR2 SVGEGT. The CDR3 sequence: CASSRYGTTGHIQYF. CDR3 bases: TGTGCCAGCAGCAGATATGGTACCACTGGGCACATTCAGTACTTC.

The chain is built from TRBV18 and TRBJ2-7, with unresolved D. There are 14 residues in the CDR3. Germline loops: CDR1 KGHSH, CDR2 LQKENI. The ends were cut back, 6 bases at V and 3 bases at J, with 15 bases in the middle. This CDR3 is CASSPGLGFYEQYF. In DNA form, the CDR3 reads TGTGCCAGCTCGCCGGGCCTCGGATTCTACGAGCAGTACTTC.

This clonotype has a handful of counts. The CDR3 loop is CASSLSGFTDTQYF. CDR3 DNA sequence: TGTGCCAGCAGCCTTTCAGGATTTACAGATACGCAGTATTTT. The chain combines TRBV5-5 with TRBJ2-3; D unresolved. V was pared by 4 bases and J by 3 bases, with 12 bases between. Germline assignment: CDR1 SGHKS and CDR2 YYEKEE (reference sequence). The CDR3 totals 14 residues.

The V and J genes are TRBV5-6 and TRBJ2-7; the D gene is possibly TRBD2 (6 bases). Germline V gives CDR1 SGHDT, CDR2 YYEEEE. V was shortened by 4 bases and J by 3 bases, with 14 bases between the two germline ends. The CDR3 covers 14 residues. This CDR3 reads CASSLRTDYYEQYF. The CDR3 region has the DNA TGTGCCAGCAGCCTCCGGACGGACTACTACGAGCAGTACTTC.

This clonotype was counted only a few times. The chain couples TRBV11-2 to TRBJ2-1, with 8 bases matching TRBD1. V lost 1 base, J lost 5 bases, and 4 bases stayed unmatched. Germline loops: CDR1 SGHAT, CDR2 FQNNGV. The CDR3 spans 15 residues. The chain's CDR3 is CASSLGTGSHNEQFF. As DNA, the CDR3 is TGTGCCAGCAGCTTAGGGACAGGGTCCCACAATGAGCAGTTCTTC.

This clonotype was seen a few times. V gene TRBV7-2 combines with J gene TRBJ2-7, with D unresolved. The CDR3 runs to 14 residues. Trimming shortened V by 3 bases and J by 3 bases, and 12 bases separated the two germline ends. The germline CDR1 and CDR2 sequences are SGHTA and FQGNSA. The CDR3 coding sequence is TGTGCCAGCAGCTTCCTCGAAAAGGGCTACGAGCAGTACTTC. This sequence encodes CASSFLEKGYEQYF.

This clonotype was seen more than once but under ten times. The chain recombines TRBV12-3 or TRBV12-4 with TRBJ1-5; 9 nucleotides agree with TRBD1. J gave up 3 bases and V 7 bases, and 7 bases lay outside the gene matches. The CDR3 totals 15 residues. The CDR3 spells CASTLGTGYNQPQHF. CDR3 in DNA: TGTGCCAGCACTCTCGGGACAGGGTACAATCAGCCCCAGCATTTT.

Only a few counts were recorded for this clonotype. V and J are TRBV28 and TRBJ2-1; 8 bases align to TRBD1. Trimming took 5 bases from V and 0 from J; bases not matched to a gene: 6. The CDR3 sequence is 16 residues long. The germline V gene has CDR1 MDHEN and CDR2 SYDVKM. CDR3 sequence: CASSPLDRASYNEQFF. The CDR3 DNA reads TGTGCCAGCAGTCCCCTGGACAGGGCCTCCTACAATGAGCAGTTCTTC.

This clonotype came up a few times. The rearrangement joins TRBV5-1 to TRBJ1-5; 10 bases fit TRBD1. Losses at the gene ends were 4 bases for V and 3 bases for J; bases not matched to a gene: 4. This CDR3 has 15 amino acids. Germline V gene sequence: CDR1 SGHRS, CDR2 YFSETQ. The CDR3 sequence: CASSPTGGFNQPQHF. The CDR3 DNA is TGCGCCAGCAGCCCGACAGGGGGCTTCAATCAGCCCCAGCATTTT.

The chain couples TRBV28 to TRBJ2-5, with D perhaps matching TRBD2 (7 bases). V lost 2 bases and J 4 bases, leaving 14 bases between the germline ends. CDR3 length: 15 amino acids. In germline, CDR1 is MDHEN, CDR2 SYDVKM. In DNA form, the CDR3 reads TGTGCCAGCAGTTTAGCAGGGGAGGGGGGAGAGACCCAGTACTTC. It yields the protein CASSLAGEGGETQYF.

This clonotype was recorded a few times. The chain recombines TRBV12-3 or TRBV12-4 with TRBJ2-5; D might be TRBD2 (5 bases). V was clipped by 5 bases and J by 5 bases, with 24 bases between them. The CDR3 spans 17 residues. DNA of the CDR3: TGTGCCAGCAGTCCTCTAGACCGGATTGAGGAGGCCGAGACCCAGTACTTC. This sequence encodes CASSPLDRIEEAETQYF.

J is TRBJ2-3 and V is TRBV9; 7 bases are shared with TRBD2. The V gene's germline CDR1 is SGDLS and CDR2 YYNGEE. The J segment lost 0 bases and the V segment lost 6 bases, leaving 10 bases of the junction unmatched. The length of the CDR3 is 16 residues. In nucleotides, the CDR3 is TGTGCCAGCAACCCTAGCGGCGGATCTAGCACAGATACGCAGTATTTT. Protein sequence: CASNPSGGSSTDTQYF.

V and J are TRBV20-1 and TRBJ2-1; the D is unclear. The CDR3 spans 12 residues. V was shortened by 6 bases and J by 7 bases, with 13 bases between the two germline ends. Germline assignment: CDR1 DFQATT and CDR2 SNEGSKA (reference sequence). The chain's CDR3 is CSAEVFMNEQFF. CDR3 sequence (DNA): TGCAGTGCGGAAGTCTTCATGAATGAGCAGTTCTTC.

CDR3 nucleotide sequence: TGTGCCAGCAGTTTTCTAGGCCCTCCCACAGATACGCAGTATTTT. It encodes CASSFLGPPTDTQYF. The rearrangement joins TRBV6-2 or TRBV6-3 to TRBJ2-3; the D is unclear. Trimming removed 4 bases from V and 2 bases from J, with 13 bases in between. Per germline, CDR1 MNHEY and CDR2 SVGEGT. This CDR3 contains 15 residues.

CDR3 nucleotides: TGTGCCAGCAGAGCGTTAGCCAAAAACATTCAGTACTTC. This sequence encodes CASRALAKNIQYF. The chain carries TRBV2 and TRBJ2-4; D gene ambiguous. The CDR3 has 13 residues. Germline lookup yields CDR1 SNHLY and CDR2 FYNNEI. Trimming took off 6 bases at V and 0 bases at J, with 6 bases between the two ends. Variable domain in full (rest from reference TRBV2 and TRBJ2-4): EPEVTQTPSHQVTQMGQEVILRCVPISNHLYFYWYRQILGQKVEFLVSFYNNEISEKSEIFDDQFSVERPDGSNFTLKIRSTKLEDSAMYFCASRALAKNIQYFGAGTRLSVL.

The chain links TRBV21-1 to TRBJ2-7. TRBV21-1 is designated a pseudogene. The CDR3 has 14 amino acids. The CDR3 bases are TGTGCCAGCAGCAACCTAGGGTGGGCCTACGAGCAGTACTTC. Translated, it gives CASSNLGWAYEQYF.

This clonotype has only a few counts. V gene TRBV29-1 combines with J gene TRBJ2-4, with D possibly TRBD1 on 6 matching bases. The germline V gene has CDR1 SQVTM and CDR2 ANQGSEA. The V gene lost 6 bases and the J gene lost 0 bases, with 18 bases spanning the gap. The CDR3 runs 16 residues. This CDR3 reads CSVVPDSLLAKNIQYF. CDR3 in DNA: TGCAGCGTGGTACCGGACAGCCTACTAGCCAAAAACATTCAGTACTTC.

The chain is built from TRBV6-5 and TRBJ1-3; 8 bases agree with TRBD1. CDR1 and CDR2 (germline): MNHEY, SVGAGI. CDR3 length: 17 amino acids. The junction had 7 bases not matched to a gene; V was cut back by 1 base and J by 2 bases. DNA for the CDR3: TGTGCCAGCAGTTACTTGGCCCCGGGACAGGCTGGAAACACCATATATTTT. Its translation is CASSYLAPGQAGNTIYF.

This clonotype has only a few counts. The rearrangement uses TRBV18 and TRBJ2-5; D not resolved. The V and J ends lost 2 bases and 3 bases respectively, with 4 bases between them. The germline V gene has CDR1 KGHSH and CDR2 LQKENI. This CDR3 has 12 amino acids. The CDR3 here is CASSPREETQYF. The CDR3 nucleotides read TGTGCCAGCTCACCAAGAGAAGAGACCCAGTACTTC. Looking up the rest from reference TRBV18 and TRBJ2-5 gives the full variable domain: NAGVMQNPRHLVRRRGQEARLRCSPMKGHSHVYWYRQLPEEGLKFMVYLQKENIIDESGMPKERFSAEFPKEGPSILRIQQVVRGDSAAYFCASSPREETQYFGPGTRLLVL.

This clonotype was counted many times. Here the CDR3 reads CSVELLSDTQYF. CDR3 nucleotides: TGCAGCGTTGAGCTTCTATCTGATACGCAGTATTTT. This chain links TRBV29-1 with TRBJ2-3; D is unresolved. V lost 3 bases and J lost 6, with 10 bases in between. The CDR3 length is 12 residues. Germline assignment: CDR1 SQVTM and CDR2 ANQGSEA.

This clonotype was detected a few times. The chain recombines TRBV28 with TRBJ2-5; 8 bases match TRBD2. From germline, CDR1 is MDHEN and CDR2 SYDVKM. After removal of 3 bases from V and 4 bases from J, the junction contained 10 bases not matched to a gene. The CDR3 runs to 16 residues. The CDR3 reads CASSLPGRAVRETQYF. The CDR3 DNA reads as TGTGCCAGCAGTTTGCCCGGGAGGGCCGTCCGAGAGACCCAGTACTTC. Combining the CDR3 with reference TRBV28 and TRBJ2-5 gives the whole variable domain DVKVTQSSRYLVKRTGEKVFLECVQDMDHENMFWYRQDPGLGLRLIYFSYDVKMKEKGDIPEGYSVSREKKERFSLILESASTNQTSMYLCASSLPGRAVRETQYFGPGTRLLVL.

This clonotype has only a few counts. The chain employs TRBV29-1 and TRBJ2-1; D is undetermined. Germline V gene lookup returns CDR1 SQVTM and CDR2 ANQGSEA. Trimming stripped 8 bases from V and 9 bases from J, with 23 bases between. The CDR3 extends over 14 amino acids. The CDR3 nucleotides are TGCAGCTCCTCGGGTTTGCCAACGAGTAGTGAGCAGTTCTTC. Its protein product is CSSSGLPTSSEQFF.

This clonotype was detected only a few times. The chain uses TRBV29-1 and TRBJ1-1, with no clear D. CDR3 size: 11 residues. Per the germline V gene, CDR1 is SQVTM and CDR2 is ANQGSEA. Trimming removed 0 bases from V and 9 bases from J, with 8 bases in between. CDR3 bases: TGCAGCGTTGAAGAAGGTCCGCAAGCTTTCTTT. Protein sequence: CSVEEGPQAFF.